The TCR beta chain described here comes from a study of T cell repertoires in cytomegalovirus infection. The CDR3 is 15 residues long. Germline V CDR1 and CDR2: SEHNR, FQNEAQ (reference sequence). V lost 1 base, J lost 0 bases, and 8 bases lay in between. Via MiXCR, TCRdb re-called the reads, giving one row per CDR3 protein. The repertoire holds roughly 500,000 distinct CDR3 sequences, with roughly a third as singletons. With respect to this clonotype: The antigen is not known.

The chain employs TRBV7-9 and TRBJ2-3; D remains unclear. This material consisted of cultured PBMCs, taken from culture after CMV antigen stimulation. The receptor's source is a human donor in good health (CMV status not recorded). Some clones in this sample may be carry-over from other donors' samples. This CDR3 is CASSLVLSSTDTQYF. The CDR3 DNA sequence: TGTGCCAGCAGCTTAGTACTGTCTAGCACAGATACGCAGTATTTT. The whole variable domain, filled in from reference TRBV7-9 and TRBJ2-3, reads DTGVSQNPRHKITKRGQNVTFRCDPISEHNRLYWYRQTLGQGPEFLTYFQNEAQLEKSRLLSDRFSAERPKGSFSTLEIQRTEQGDSAMYLCASSLVLSSTDTQYFGPGTRLTVL.